Reported below is one TCR beta chain. The germline gives CDR1 LNHDA, CDR2 SQIVND (reference sequence). This CDR3 has 16 residues. Trimming took 1 base from V and 5 from J; bases not matched to a gene: 9. Original processing methods: Estimation of nucleated cell counts was performed using reference gene primer amplification. Only in-frame clones appear in the TCRdb table, and some are missing; sequencing was by immunoSEQ multiplex PCR. The V and J calls and clone size are taken from that table; D and trimming were inferred from the DNA. The sample has about 120,000 clones, 82% seen once. The sample belongs to a study of blood T cell repertoires in COVID-19. On the study more broadly: The samples span acute and convalescent COVID-19 from the United States, Italy and Spain. Nucleic acid was either cDNA or gDNA, and it came from T cells, B-cell-depleted T cells, or PBMCs.

The rearrangement links TRBV19 to TRBJ1-1, with TRBD1 matching over 8 bases. Material for sequencing was peripheral blood. The source is a human donor in a cohort sampled during active COVID-19. CDR3 residues: CASSIVGQDPRTEAFF. CDR3 nucleotides: TGTGCCAGTAGTATAGTGGGACAGGACCCGAGGACTGAAGCTTTCTTT.